The source of this T cell receptor beta chain is a study of shared clonotypes between healthy human individuals. Study information: Participating donors consisted of a couple of women and a few men aged 18 to 49.

Concerning this clone itself: What it binds is not known.

Overall study findings and caveats: A small donor pool kept down the genetic and exposure-history diversity that was represented.

V dropped 6 bases and J dropped 6; count of bases not matched to a gene: 6. The CDR3 spans 15 residues. CDR1 and CDR2 from the germline V gene are MNHEY and SVGAGI. Assay execution took place at the deep level. Measured with immunoSEQ multiplex PCR; TCRdb has only the in-frame clones, and not every one. The table lists more than 2,000,000 clones, about 92% of them singletons. Donors had no recently reported acute infections or vaccinations and were HIV-negative. Sequencing was carried out using naive CD4+ T cells from PBMCs. Subset reported: CD45RA+ positively selected. The chain couples TRBV6-5 to TRBJ2-1, with 12 bases identical to TRBD2. The source is a man aged 18 to 29 in good health. Some clones in this sample may be carry-over from other donors' samples. The CDR3 coding sequence is TGTGCCAGCAGGAAGGGACTAGCGGGCGTCAATGAGCAGTTCTTC. Its protein product is CASRKGLAGVNEQFF.